This TCR beta chain originates from a study of neurological immune-mediated disorders. The study's findings and limits: Among expanded clones, no CDR3 amino acid sequences were shared across subjects, a pattern suggesting private repertoires in all groups.

Many counts were recorded for this clonotype. As yet, its antigen is unknown. Using its own MiXCR run on the 5' RACE reads, TCRdb lists one record per CDR3 protein. The data contain about 66,000 distinct CDR3 sequences, nearly 3.5% of them singletons. Per germline, CDR1 SGHRS and CDR2 YFSETQ. The CDR3 has 17 amino acids. V lost 4 bases to trimming and J lost 0 bases; unmatched junction nucleotides: 9. The sequenced material came from PBMCs. V and J are TRBV5-1 and TRBJ2-2, with 7 bases identical to TRBD1. This receptor was taken from a man aged 40-49 years with multiple sclerosis. In DNA form, the CDR3 reads TGCGCCAGCAGCCCTTACCCGGGACAGTCGAACACCGGGGAGCTGTTTTTT. This codes for CASSPYPGQSNTGELFF.